The 29 T cell receptor beta chains in this list originate from one sample, sequenced in a study of shared clonotypes between healthy human individuals. TCRdb's copy holds only in-frame clones and misses some; the assay was immunoSEQ multiplex PCR. Among roughly 1,100,000 clones listed, roughly 80% were seen once. The sample consisted of memory CD4+ T cells sorted from blood. The subset was: CD45RA-negative fraction. Receptors originate from a man aged 18 to 30 in good health.

This clone was seen a handful of times. The sample holds other DNA sequences that translate to the same CDR3. The chain has TRBV12-5 and TRBJ2-1; tentatively, D is TRBD2 (6 bases). CDR1 LGHNT and CDR2 FRNRAP come from the germline V gene. Trimming shortened V by 1 base and J by 10 bases, and 8 bases separated the two germline ends. The CDR3 spans 12 residues. The DNA of the CDR3 is TGTGCTAGTGGTTTGGGGGCGGGGGAGCAGTTCTTC. Its protein is CASGLGAGEQFF.

The chain combines TRBV6-1 with TRBJ1-1; TRBD1 is a possible D gene (6 bases). The CDR3 length is 16 residues. In germline, CDR1 is MNHNS, CDR2 SASEGT. Trimming removed 4 bases from V and 0 bases from J, with 15 bases in between. The DNA of the CDR3 is TGTGCCAGCAGTGGGGAGACAGGAGCGTTGAACACTGAAGCTTTCTTT. Protein: CASSGETGALNTEAFF.

The rearrangement links TRBV4-1 to TRBJ1-2, with D tentatively TRBD1 (6 bases). The germline V gene has CDR1 MGHRA and CDR2 YSYEKL. The CDR3 is 15 residues long. The germline V and J ends were trimmed by 3 bases and 8 bases, with 19 bases remaining between them. CDR3 residues: CASSQRTQGSGGYTF. The CDR3 nucleotides read TGCGCCAGCAGCCAGCGTACACAGGGATCGGGCGGCTACACCTTC.

The chain has TRBV18 and TRBJ1-2, with 10 bases aligning to TRBD1. The CDR3 totals 17 residues. Germline lookup yields CDR1 KGHSH and CDR2 LQKENI. Trimming removed 0 bases from V and 4 bases from J; junction bases left unmatched: 8. The CDR3 DNA sequence: TGTGCCAGCTCACCACCCGTGACAGGGGGCGATGGCTATGGCTACACCTTC. It translates to CASSPPVTGGDGYGYTF.

The chain has TRBV4-1 and TRBJ2-2, with 8 nucleotides matching TRBD2. The junction had 11 bases not matched to a gene; V was cut back by 4 bases and J by 1 base. CDR3 length: 18 residues. Germline assignment: CDR1 MGHRA and CDR2 YSYEKL. The CDR3: CASSPRPPGLENTGELFF. The CDR3 DNA is TGCGCCAGCAGCCCCCGTCCCCCGGGACTAGAGAACACCGGGGAGCTGTTTTTT.

About this clone itself: The identical CDR3 is also encoded by other nucleotide sequences in the sample. This chain links TRBV18 with TRBJ2-3; D unresolved. The CDR3 totals 13 residues. The germline CDR1 and CDR2 sequences are KGHSH and LQKENI. Trimming removed 3 bases from V and 1 base from J, with 5 bases in between. The CDR3 coding sequence is TGTGCCAGCTCACCCAGCCGCACAGATACGCAGTATTTT. Its protein is CASSPSRTDTQYF.

The gene calls are TRBV10-1 and TRBJ2-3, with D unresolved. This CDR3 has 13 amino acids. The V gene's germline CDR1 is WNHNN and CDR2 SYGVQD (reference sequence). V gave up 3 bases and J gave up 2 bases, with 6 bases separating them. DNA of the CDR3: TGCGCCAGCAGTGACGACCCCACAGATACGCAGTATTTT. Protein product: CASSDDPTDTQYF.

The V call is TRBV5-4, the J call TRBJ2-1, with 9 bases lining up with TRBD1. J was trimmed by 5 bases and V by 4 bases; bases with no gene match: 7. The CDR3 extends over 15 amino acids. Germline CDR1 is SGHNT and CDR2 is YYREEE (reference sequence). The CDR3 sequence is CASSPSWDRDNEQFF. The CDR3 bases are TGTGCCAGCAGCCCATCCTGGGACAGGGACAATGAGCAGTTCTTC.

This clone has more than one count but fewer than ten. The chain has TRBV9 and TRBJ2-1; 9 nucleotides match TRBD2. Trimming removed 0 bases from V and 3 bases from J; junction bases left unmatched: 7. From germline, CDR1 is SGDLS and CDR2 YYNGEE. This CDR3 contains 17 residues. The CDR3 sequence is CASSVVGSGSNYNEQFF. CDR3 nucleotides: TGTGCCAGCAGCGTAGTGGGTAGCGGGAGCAACTACAATGAGCAGTTCTTC.

This chain joins TRBV28 and TRBJ2-3, with D unclear. The CDR3 has 14 residues. V was clipped by 7 bases and J by 1 base, with 12 bases between them. Germline-derived CDR1 and CDR2 are MDHEN and SYDVKM. The CDR3 bases are TGTGCCAGCACCCACCCCCGCGGCACAGATACGCAGTATTTT. Its protein is CASTHPRGTDTQYF.

The chain couples TRBV2 to TRBJ2-5; TRBD2 matches 7 bases. Germline values: CDR1 SNHLY, CDR2 FYNNEI. The CDR3 is made up of 17 amino acids. Trimming took 4 bases from V and 4 from J; bases not matched to a gene: 15. DNA for the CDR3: TGTGCCAGCAGTGGGGGAGGGTCCAAGAAGGGATCAGAGACCCAGTACTTC. Its translation: CASSGGGSKKGSETQYF.

The genes are TRBV6-1 and TRBJ2-1; 7 nucleotides match TRBD2. V shed 4 bases and J 3 bases; nucleotides not matched to a gene: 3. Looked up from germline, CDR1 is MNHNS and CDR2 is SASEGT. This CDR3 has 14 residues. The CDR3 bases are TGTGCCAGCAGTGGACTAGCAAACTACAATGAGCAGTTCTTC. Translation gives CASSGLANYNEQFF.

V usage is TRBV7-2 and J usage is TRBJ2-7; the match to TRBD2 covers 8 bases. This CDR3 is 15 amino acids long. The V segment lost 4 bases and the J segment 6 bases; nucleotides outside the gene matches: 11. Germline CDR1 and CDR2: SGHTA and FQGNSA. The CDR3 region is CASSSRGGRTPEQYF. CDR3 bases: TGTGCCAGCAGCTCCCGAGGCGGGAGGACCCCCGAGCAGTACTTC.

This clone has a handful of counts. V is TRBV30 and J is TRBJ1-6; D is possibly TRBD1 (6 bases). V was cut by 0 bases and J by 10 bases, with 13 bases left in between. The length of the CDR3 is 14 residues. Germline values: CDR1 GTSNPN, CDR2 SVGIG (reference sequence). The CDR3: CAWSVSGGQSPLHF. The CDR3 region has the DNA TGTGCCTGGAGTGTCTCGGGGGGGCAATCACCCCTCCACTTT. Using reference TRBV30 and TRBJ1-6 for the parts outside the CDR3, the full variable domain is SQTIHQWPATLVQPVGSPLSLECTVEGTSNPNLYWYRQAAGRGLQLLFYSVGIGQISSEVPQNLSASRPQDRQFILSSKKLLLSDSGFYLCAWSVSGGQSPLHFGNGTRLTVT.

This chain uses TRBV21-1 with TRBJ1-1. TRBV21-1 corresponds to a pseudogene. The CDR3 loop spans 9 amino acids. Here the CDR3 reads CASTIEAFF. The CDR3 DNA sequence: TGTGCCAGCACCATAGAGGCTTTCTTT.

Concerning this clone itself: This may stem from a read error, because a much larger clone lies one nucleotide away. Other DNA sequences within the sample encode an identical CDR3. The V and J genes are TRBV11-2 and TRBJ1-1; D perhaps matches TRBD1 (5 bases). Germline V gene data show CDR1 as SGHAT and CDR2 as FQNNGV. This CDR3 contains 13 residues. Deletions cut 3 bases from V and 1 base from J, with 6 bases between. The CDR3 loop reads CASSLGENTEAFF. CDR3 sequence (DNA): TGTGCCAGCAGCTTGGGGGAGAACACTGAAGCTTTCTTT.

The chain links TRBV30 to TRBJ2-6, with 11 bases fitting TRBD1. This CDR3 spans 17 amino acids. CDR1 GTSNPN and CDR2 SVGIG come from the germline V gene (reference sequence). The ends lost 0 bases at V and 4 bases at J; junction bases unmatched: 5. CDR3: CAWSVRDRGYGANVLTF. In nucleotides, the CDR3 is TGTGCCTGGAGTGTACGGGACAGGGGGTACGGGGCCAACGTCCTGACTTTC.

J is TRBJ1-6 and V is TRBV30; D is uncertain. Germline CDR1 and CDR2: GTSNPN and SVGIG (reference sequence). V lost 4 bases, J lost 6 bases, and 13 bases lay in between. The CDR3 runs to 14 residues. Here the CDR3 DNA reads TGTGCCTGGAACCTTGGCAGTGGTAATTCACCCCTCCACTTT. This gives the protein CAWNLGSGNSPLHF.

The chain carries TRBV27 and TRBJ1-1; 7 bases line up with TRBD1. The CDR3 length is 14 residues. Trimming removed 2 bases from V and 1 base from J; junction bases left unmatched: 1. Germline V gene lookup returns CDR1 MNHEY and CDR2 SMNVEV (reference sequence). CDR3 protein: CASSLNRGNTEAFF. CDR3 DNA: TGTGCCAGCAGTTTAAACAGGGGGAACACTGAAGCTTTCTTT.

The chain couples TRBV4-3 to TRBJ2-3, with 12 bases that match TRBD2. After removal of 3 bases from V and 9 bases from J, the junction contained 25 bases not matched to a gene. The CDR3 spans 21 residues. Germline assignment: CDR1 LGHNA and CDR2 YSLEER. The CDR3 spells CASSHPKGDRGLAGLKGTQYF. The CDR3 nucleotides read TGCGCCAGCAGCCATCCCAAGGGGGACAGGGGACTAGCGGGCCTAAAGGGGACGCAGTATTTT.

The table lists this clone with a count of one. CDR3 bases: TGTGCCAGCAGCTTGGGACCGCAAAGCTTGGATACCCAGTACTTC. This translates into CASSLGPQSLDTQYF. The chain is built from TRBV5-4 and TRBJ2-7; the D is unclear. The CDR3 loop spans 15 amino acids. In germline, CDR1 is SGHNT, CDR2 YYREEE (reference sequence). Trimming removed 0 bases from V and 10 bases from J, with 20 bases in between.

This sequence joins TRBV7-6 and TRBJ2-1; 11 nucleotides align to TRBD2. J lost 8 bases, V lost 5 bases, and 8 bases had no gene match. The germline gives CDR1 SGHVS, CDR2 FNYEAQ. This CDR3 is 15 amino acids long. The CDR3 region has the DNA TGTGCCAGCAGCGGAACTAGCGGGAGCAAGGATGAGCAGTTCTTC. Its translation: CASSGTSGSKDEQFF.

V and J are TRBV10-1 and TRBJ2-7; TRBD2 aligns across 14 bases. Germline V CDR1 and CDR2: WNHNN, SYGVQD (reference sequence). J was trimmed by 5 bases and V by 5 bases; bases with no gene match: 5. The CDR3 totals 15 residues. As DNA, the CDR3 is TGCGCCAGCAGTCCGGGGACTAGCGGGAGTGACGAGCAGTACTTC. As protein: CASSPGTSGSDEQYF.

The sample holds many counts of this clone. The V gene is TRBV7-8, the J gene TRBJ2-1, with 7 nucleotides matching TRBD1. Germline-derived CDR1 and CDR2 are SGHVS and FQNEAQ. The CDR3 has 15 residues. With V trimmed by 2 bases and J by 7 bases, 8 bases remained unmatched. The CDR3 DNA sequence: TGTGCCAGCAGCTTAAGAGCAGGGGGATCGAATGAGCAGTTCTTC. Translating gives CASSLRAGGSNEQFF.

The chain links TRBV5-6 to TRBJ2-7; 10 bases are shared with TRBD2. The CDR3 consists of 14 residues. Germline assignment: CDR1 SGHDT and CDR2 YYEEEE. V shed 2 bases and J 4 bases; nucleotides not matched to a gene: 3. The CDR3 reads CASSLAGGQYEQYF. CDR3 coding DNA: TGTGCCAGCAGCTTAGCGGGGGGGCAGTACGAGCAGTACTTC. The variable domain in full, with the rest retrieved from reference TRBV5-6 and TRBJ2-7, is DAGVTQSPTHLIKTRGQQVTLRCSPKSGHDTVSWYQQALGQGPQFIFQYYEEEERQRGNFPDRFSGHQFPNYSSELNVNALLLGDSALYLCASSLAGGQYEQYFGPGTRLTVT.

As DNA, the CDR3 is TGTGCCAGCAGCTTGGATTTAGGGAATAGCAATCAGCCCCAGCATTTT. Translating it yields CASSLDLGNSNQPQHF. V usage is TRBV5-8 and J usage is TRBJ1-5; D is ambiguous. V was shortened by 0 bases and J by 0 bases, with 10 bases between the two germline ends. The CDR3 totals 16 residues. Germline values: CDR1 SGHTS, CDR2 YDEGEE. Drawing the rest from reference TRBV5-8 and TRBJ1-5, the complete variable domain is EAGVTQSPTHLIKTRGQQATLRCSPISGHTSVYWYQQALGLGLQFLLWYDEGEERNRGNFPPRFSGRQFPNYSSELNVNALELEDSALYLCASSLDLGNSNQPQHFGDGTRLSIL.

The V call is TRBV30, the J call TRBJ1-1; 8 nucleotides align to TRBD1. This CDR3 has 13 residues. Germline V lookup: CDR1 GTSNPN, CDR2 SVGIG (reference sequence). The J segment lost 5 bases and the V segment lost 0 bases, leaving 2 bases of the junction unmatched. CDR3 in DNA: TGTGCCTGGAGTGTCCGACAGGGGACTGAAGCTTTCTTT. Its translation: CAWSVRQGTEAFF.

The genes are TRBV27 and TRBJ1-2; TRBD1 aligns across 7 bases. The ends lost 2 bases at V and 7 bases at J; junction bases unmatched: 13. CDR1 is MNHEY, CDR2 SMNVEV, per germline (reference sequence). This CDR3 region has 16 residues. CDR3 nucleotide sequence: TGTGCCAGCAGTTTAAGGTTCGCAGGGGGTGGAAGTGGCTACACCTTC. This sequence encodes CASSLRFAGGGSGYTF.

This CDR3 is CASSNAGSKAFF. CDR3 nucleotide sequence: TGTGCCAGCAGTAATGCGGGTAGTAAAGCTTTCTTT. The gene calls are TRBV6-5 and TRBJ1-1, with unresolved D. The CDR3 consists of 12 residues. Germline-derived CDR1 and CDR2 are MNHEY and SVGAGI. V shed 5 bases and J shed 9 bases, with 13 bases lying between them.